One and the same sample provided the 10 T cell receptor beta chains below, sequenced in a study of T-cell reconstitution after alpha-beta-depleted transplantation in children. Unique molecular identifiers were built into the TCRbeta library. Using its own MiXCR run on the PCR reads, TCRdb lists one record per CDR3 protein. The sample records approximately 350,000 distinct CDR3 sequences, roughly 16% being singletons. The sequencing here drew on PBMCs, mostly from graft donor cells, taken 360 days after TCRalphabeta/CD19-depleted stem cell transplant. These receptors all come from a male patient between 2 and 10 years old who had a stem cell transplant for acute lymphoblastic leukemia, so the T cells may come from the graft donor.

There are a few counts of this clonotype. This chain connects TRBV6-5 to TRBJ2-7, with D tentatively TRBD1 or TRBD2 (5 bases each). Germline lookup yields CDR1 MNHEY and CDR2 SVGAGI. CDR3 size: 15 residues. Between the trimmed V and J ends, which lost 2 bases and 5 bases, there was a span of 16 bases. The CDR3 sequence is CASSYGGFPAHEQYF. DNA of the CDR3: TGTGCCAGCAGTTACGGGGGATTCCCAGCCCACGAGCAGTACTTC.

This clonotype has only a few counts. V usage is TRBV30 and J usage is TRBJ2-1; 8 bases map to TRBD1. In germline, CDR1 is GTSNPN, CDR2 SVGIG (reference sequence). The V and J ends lost 3 bases and 4 bases, in that order; junction bases with no gene match: 8. The CDR3 sequence is 15 residues long. This CDR3 is CAWRWTGLLYNEQFF. CDR3 nucleotide sequence: TGTGCCTGGAGATGGACAGGGCTCCTTTACAATGAGCAGTTCTTC.

In this sample, this clonotype turned up a few times. The chain links TRBV7-9 to TRBJ2-1, with 10 bases fitting TRBD2. The CDR3 length is 15 residues. The V and J ends lost 4 bases and 5 bases, in that order; junction bases with no gene match: 5. Germline V gene data show CDR1 as SEHNR and CDR2 as FQNEAQ (reference sequence). The CDR3 loop is CASSYTSGDHNEQFF. The DNA of the CDR3 is TGTGCCAGCAGCTATACTAGCGGGGACCACAATGAGCAGTTCTTC. Together with reference TRBV7-9 and TRBJ2-1, the CDR3 gives the full variable domain: DTGVSQNPRHKITKRGQNVTFRCDPISEHNRLYWYRQTLGQGPEFLTYFQNEAQLEKSRLLSDRFSAERPKGSFSTLEIQRTEQGDSAMYLCASSYTSGDHNEQFFGPGTRLTVL.

The gene calls are TRBV5-6 and TRBJ1-1; D might be TRBD1 (6 bases). This CDR3 has 17 residues. CDR1 is SGHDT, CDR2 YYEEEE, per germline. Trimming pared 0 bases from V and 1 base from J, leaving 16 bases between. The CDR3 DNA reads as TGTGCCAGCAGCTTGGGCCCTAACAGGGTACGGAACACTGAAGCTTTCTTT. Translating it yields CASSLGPNRVRNTEAFF.

DNA of the CDR3: TGTGCCAGCAGTTATCTCGGAACCGGGACAGGGCGCTACAATGAGCAGTTCTTC. Its protein is CASSYLGTGTGRYNEQFF. This sequence joins TRBV6-2 or TRBV6-3 and TRBJ2-1; 9 bases align to TRBD1. CDR3 length: 18 amino acids. Germline assignment: CDR1 MNHEY and CDR2 SVGEGT. Trimming took 3 bases from V and 3 from J; bases not matched to a gene: 12.

This clonotype turned up a few times. V gene TRBV28 combines with J gene TRBJ2-1, with a tentative D call TRBD2 (6 bases). Trimming took 3 bases from V and 2 from J, leaving 17 bases between them. The CDR3 sequence is 17 residues long. The V gene's germline CDR1 is MDHEN and CDR2 SYDVKM. This CDR3 reads CASSFDEIAETYNEQFF. The CDR3 DNA is TGTGCCAGCAGTTTTGACGAGATAGCGGAAACCTACAATGAGCAGTTCTTC.

The chain recombines TRBV30 with TRBJ2-7; D uncertain. This CDR3 is 13 amino acids long. Looked up from germline, CDR1 is GTSNPN and CDR2 is SVGIG (reference sequence). The V and J ends lost 4 bases and 2 bases respectively, with 12 bases between them. CDR3 residues: CAWTYDPPYEQYF. The CDR3 DNA follows: TGTGCCTGGACGTATGACCCTCCCTACGAGCAGTACTTC.

This clonotype was counted ten times or more. J is TRBJ2-1 and V is TRBV20-1; 10 bases are shared with TRBD2. With 1 base clipped from V and 3 bases from J, the junction kept 6 bases outside the gene matches. The CDR3 spans 16 residues. CDR1 and CDR2 from the germline V gene are DFQATT and SNEGSKA (reference sequence). For the CDR3, the DNA is TGCAGTGCTAGAGGGGCGACTAGCGGGCACTACAATGAGCAGTTCTTC. Encoded protein: CSARGATSGHYNEQFF.

The CDR3 DNA is TGTGCCAGCAGAATAGCGGGAGGTAATGAGCAGTTCTTC. This encodes CASRIAGGNEQFF. The chain has TRBV6-2 or TRBV6-3 and TRBJ2-1; 10 bases agree with TRBD2. CDR3 size: 13 residues. Trimming removed 6 bases from V and 7 bases from J; junction bases left unmatched: 3. Per the germline V gene, CDR1 is MNHEY and CDR2 is SVGEGT.

This clonotype was observed a handful of times. The J gene is TRBJ2-2, the V gene TRBV4-2; 7 bases are a match to TRBD2. The CDR3 has 16 residues. Germline-derived CDR1 and CDR2 are LGHNA and YNFKEQ. The ends lost 1 base at V and 3 bases at J; junction bases unmatched: 5. CDR3 sequence (DNA): TGTGCCAGCAGCCAAGCGGGGAGGGTCCACACCGGGGAGCTGTTTTTT. It yields the protein CASSQAGRVHTGELFF.